This T cell receptor beta chain was sequenced for a study of beta chain features in type 1 diabetes. Study context: Healthy donors, compared against patients, showed similar age, gender and cell yields.

Study observations and caveats: When Type 1 diabetes patients were examined, their TCRB CDR3s proved moderately but significantly shorter in all four CD4+ subsets.

All of the isolated RNA was reverse transcribed, so expressed TCRB transcripts were sequenced. An average approximately 4 million reads came from naive, central memory and regulatory T cell samples. TCRdb keeps only in-frame clones here, not all; method: immunoSEQ multiplex PCR. The sample shows 150,000 or so clones, approximately 9% of them seen only once. A note on this clone: The target antigen is unknown.

The V segment lost 6 bases and the J segment 12 bases; nucleotides outside the gene matches: 10. Germline CDR1 reads MDHEN; CDR2 reads SYDVKM. CDR3 length equals 12 residues. Averaging about 116 mL, one heparinised blood draw came from each individual donor. Markers CD45RO/CCR7/CD25/CD127/CD95/CD27 served to sort CD4+ naive, central memory, regulatory and stem cell-like memory cells. The chain has TRBV28 and TRBJ2-7; TRBD2 matches 8 bases. Source material: central memory CD4+ T cells from blood. The TCR sequence derives from a woman between 18 and 29 years old with type 1 diabetes. The CDR3 coding sequence is TGTGCCAGCAGCACCACCGGGACTAGTCCGTACTTC. Translated: CASSTTGTSPYF.